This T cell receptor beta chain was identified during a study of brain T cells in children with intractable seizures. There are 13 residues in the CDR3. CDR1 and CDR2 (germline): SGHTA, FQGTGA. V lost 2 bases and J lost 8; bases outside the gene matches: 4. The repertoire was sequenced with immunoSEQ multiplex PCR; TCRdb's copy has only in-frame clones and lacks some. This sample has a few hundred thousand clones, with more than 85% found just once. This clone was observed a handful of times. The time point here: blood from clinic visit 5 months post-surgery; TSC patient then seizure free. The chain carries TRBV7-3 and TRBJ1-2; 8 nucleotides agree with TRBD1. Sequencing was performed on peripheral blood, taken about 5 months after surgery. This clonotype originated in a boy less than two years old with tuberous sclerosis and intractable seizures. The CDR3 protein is CASSLGTGVGYTF. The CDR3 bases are TGTGCCAGCAGCTTAGGGACAGGCGTCGGCTACACCTTC.